This TCR beta chain was sequenced in a study of T-cell reconstitution after alpha-beta-depleted transplantation in children. The library targeted TCRbeta and was prepared with unique molecular identifiers. A single record per CDR3 protein comes from TCRdb applying MiXCR to the PCR reads. This sample carries about 500,000 distinct CDR3 sequences, 32% of them seen once, and the ten largest clones take 2% to 2.5%. The receptor was derived from a human donor who donated a stem cell graft to a child with aplastic anemia. This specimen was PBMCs from the stem cell graft donor, taken from the stem cell graft.

DNA of the CDR3: TGCGCCAGCAGCTTAGACAGTCCCTACAATGAGCAGTTCTTC. Protein product: CASSLDSPYNEQFF. The V and J genes are TRBV5-1 and TRBJ2-1; the D gene is possibly TRBD1 (5 bases). The CDR3 extends over 14 amino acids. The V gene lost 2 bases and the J gene lost 2 bases, with 8 bases spanning the gap. The germline V gene has CDR1 SGHRS and CDR2 YFSETQ.